Below are 27 T cell receptor beta chains sequenced from a single sample in a study of Graves' ophthalmopathy and Graves' hyperthyroidism. As the template, RNA transcripts were used to amplify TCR beta CDR3 regions. The authors performed first-round RT-PCR with HTBI primers and then a second-round multiplex PCR. MiXCR was run by TCRdb on the multiplex PCR reads, yielding one entry per CDR3 protein. Of 500,000 to 600,000 distinct CDR3 sequences in the sample, about 40% were seen once. The sequencing input was peripheral blood or thyroid tissue (not recorded which). The receptors derive from an adult man with Graves' hyperthyroidism.

This rearrangement joins TRBV29-1 to TRBJ2-1; either TRBD1 or TRBD2 may supply D (5 bases each). This CDR3 is 14 amino acids long. V lost 4 bases, J lost 7 bases, and 17 bases lay in between. Germline V gene sequence: CDR1 SQVTM, CDR2 ANQGSEA. For the CDR3, the DNA is TGCAGCGTTGTCCGGGGCAGGCCTCAAAATGAGCAGTTCTTC. This codes for CSVVRGRPQNEQFF.

J is TRBJ2-6 and V is TRBV6-1, with 8 bases that match TRBD1. V dropped 5 bases and J dropped 2; count of bases not matched to a gene: 2. Germline V gives CDR1 MNHNS, CDR2 SASEGT. The CDR3 has 15 amino acids. This CDR3 is CASSTDRAGANVLTF. DNA of the CDR3: TGTGCCAGCAGTACGGACAGGGCTGGGGCCAACGTCCTGACTTTC.

This clonotype showed up many times. The V call is TRBV19, the J call TRBJ1-5; D perhaps matches TRBD1 (5 bases). Germline V gene lookup returns CDR1 LNHDA and CDR2 SQIVND (reference sequence). This CDR3 spans 16 amino acids. V dropped 3 bases and J dropped 5 bases, with 17 bases sitting between them. CDR3 loop: CASSMWMGQGDQPQHF. The CDR3 bases are TGTGCCAGTAGTATGTGGATGGGGCAGGGCGATCAGCCCCAGCATTTT.

The rearrangement joins TRBV11-1 to TRBJ2-5; 14 positions agree with TRBD2. The J call is uncertain, as TRBJ2-1 better fits the DNA end. Per germline, CDR1 SGHAT and CDR2 FQDESV (reference sequence). The CDR3 sequence is 20 residues long. This CDR3 is CASSDIRGLAGGLNRNEQFF. CDR3 nucleotides: TGTGCCAGCAGCGACATCCGAGGACTAGCGGGGGGCCTCAACCGGAATGAGCAGTTCTTC.

This chain uses TRBV9 with TRBJ2-7; D is possibly TRBD1 (6 bases). Per germline, CDR1 SGDLS and CDR2 YYNGEE. Trimming took off 4 bases at V and 2 bases at J, with 19 bases between the two ends. The CDR3 is 16 amino acids. The CDR3 here is CASSRETRGRTYEQYF. For the CDR3, the DNA is TGTGCCAGCAGCCGAGAGACCAGGGGTAGGACCTACGAGCAGTACTTC.

This clonotype was recorded many times. The chain uses TRBV12-3 or TRBV12-4 and TRBJ2-2; D is perhaps TRBD1 (5 bases). Trimming cost V 6 bases and J 9 bases, with 14 bases left between them. This CDR3 region has 13 residues. The CDR3 DNA follows: TGTGCCAGCAGGGACACCCAGCCCAGGGAGCTGTTTTTT. Amino acids: CASRDTQPRELFF.

This clonotype was detected ten times or more. An end of the junction does not agree with germline; a read error may underlie this. This rearrangement joins TRBV24-1 to TRBJ1-2, with D perhaps matching TRBD1 (5 bases). CDR3 length: 15 amino acids. From germline, CDR1 is KGHDR and CDR2 SFDVKD. CDR3 DNA: TGTACCACCAGTGATTTGCGGGACGGGACCTATGGCTACACCTTC. Protein: CTTSDLRDGTYGYTF.

Regarding this clonotype: This may arise from a read error, as a much more abundant clone is one base away. This sequence joins TRBV19 and TRBJ1-6; no reliable D call. The CDR3 covers 16 residues. CDR1 is LNHDA, CDR2 SQIVND, per germline (reference sequence). CDR3: CASSERSSSYNPPLHF. The CDR3 DNA reads as TGTGCCAGTAGCGAAAGGAGCAGCTCCTATAATCCACCCCTCCACTTT.

This sequence joins TRBV29-1 and TRBJ2-7; D remains unclear. CDR3 length equals 12 residues. The germline CDR1 and CDR2 sequences are SQVTM and ANQGSEA. Trimming removed 3 bases at V and 2 bases at J, with 8 bases between. CDR3 sequence: CSVDGETYEQYF. CDR3 nucleotide sequence: TGCAGCGTTGACGGCGAAACCTACGAGCAGTACTTC.

This clonotype was counted at least ten times. The chain employs TRBV7-8 and TRBJ2-7, with TRBD2 matching 11 bases. Trimming took 4 bases from V and 6 from J; bases not matched to a gene: 11. The germline V gene encodes CDR1 SGHVS and CDR2 FQNEAQ. This CDR3 has 16 amino acids. CDR3 nucleotide sequence: TGTGCCAGCAGCTCACTAGCGGGGGTCCCCCTTCGCGAGCAGTACTTC. Translation gives CASSSLAGVPLREQYF.

The sample holds many counts of this clonotype. The chain has TRBV4-2 and TRBJ1-1; no clear D gene. Germline-derived CDR1 and CDR2 are LGHNA and YNFKEQ. Trimming removed 0 bases at V and 1 base at J, with 6 bases between. The CDR3 sequence is 14 residues long. CDR3 bases: TGTGCCAGCAGCCAAGATGTAGAGAACACTGAAGCTTTCTTT. Protein product: CASSQDVENTEAFF.

This clonotype has ten or more counts. The chain has TRBV6-5 and TRBJ1-1, with D possibly being TRBD1 (6 bases). This CDR3 has 14 amino acids. In germline, CDR1 is MNHEY, CDR2 SVGAGI. V lost 2 bases to trimming and J lost 5 bases, with 12 bases between them. The DNA for the CDR3 is TGTGCCAGCAGTTACGGGGGGCGCGGGACTGAAGCTTTCTTT. Encoded protein: CASSYGGRGTEAFF.

This clonotype was detected once. The chain joins TRBV5-6 to TRBJ2-2, with 12 bases that match TRBD2. V lost 0 bases and J lost 6; bases outside the gene matches: 3. The CDR3 is made up of 16 amino acids. The germline V gene has CDR1 SGHDT and CDR2 YYEEEE. The CDR3 bases are TGTGCCAGCAGCTTGGGACTAGCGGGAGTGTCCGGGGAGCTGTTTTTT. Translating it yields CASSLGLAGVSGELFF.

This clonotype was observed many times. This chain links TRBV11-1 with TRBJ2-5; 8 bases are a match to TRBD1. The CDR3 totals 13 residues. CDR1 is SGHAT, CDR2 FQDESV, per germline (reference sequence). V gave up 5 bases and J gave up 9 bases; unmatched junction bases: 8. The CDR3: CASSPGQGTAQYF. CDR3 DNA: TGTGCCAGCAGCCCAGGACAGGGAACGGCCCAGTACTTC. Variable domain in full (rest from reference TRBV11-1 and TRBJ2-5): EAEVAQSPRYKITEKSQAVAFWCDPISGHATLYWYRQILGQGPELLVQFQDESVVDDSQLPKDRFSAERLKGVDSTLKIQPAELGDSAMYLCASSPGQGTAQYFGPGTRLLVL.

This clonotype was observed at least ten times. The chain combines TRBV7-9 with TRBJ1-2; 8 nucleotides match TRBD1. This CDR3 has 17 amino acids. The germline gives CDR1 SEHNR, CDR2 FQNEAQ (reference sequence). The ends lost 1 base at V and 2 bases at J; junction bases unmatched: 9. The CDR3 nucleotides read TGTGCCAGCAGCTTAGATGGCCCAGGGGGCGCAAACTATGGCTACACCTTC. It specifies CASSLDGPGGANYGYTF. The full variable domain, rest sourced from reference TRBV7-9 and TRBJ1-2, is DTGVSQNPRHKITKRGQNVTFRCDPISEHNRLYWYRQTLGQGPEFLTYFQNEAQLEKSRLLSDRFSAERPKGSFSTLEIQRTEQGDSAMYLCASSLDGPGGANYGYTFGSGTRLTVV.

The chain has TRBV9 and TRBJ1-2; D is unresolved. V was trimmed by 0 bases and J by 2 bases, leaving 11 bases between them. The CDR3 spans 15 residues. Germline V gene lookup returns CDR1 SGDLS and CDR2 YYNGEE. CDR3 sequence (DNA): TGTGCCAGCAGCGTAGGTCAGGCTGGGAACTATGGCTACACCTTC. Translation: CASSVGQAGNYGYTF.

This clonotype was seen a few times. J is TRBJ2-5 and V is TRBV24-1; either TRBD1 or TRBD2 may supply D (5 bases each). This CDR3 comprises 12 residues. The V and J ends lost 7 bases and 2 bases respectively, with 7 bases between them. CDR1 and CDR2 from the germline V gene are KGHDR and SFDVKD. CDR3 DNA sequence: TGTGCCACCAGGGGACGACAAGAGACCCAGTACTTC. Translation: CATRGRQETQYF.

This clonotype was picked up one time. The conserved closing phenylalanine or tryptophan is absent in this CDR3, likely reflecting a read error. The DNA is omitted, as the CDR3 cannot be located on it reliably, and the CDR3 follows TCRdb's listing. The chain's CDR3 is CASSVPGDSNQPRPR. This chain connects TRBV9 to TRBJ1-5; the D segment call TRBD1 is taken from the table without a DNA check. Germline-derived CDR1 and CDR2 are SGDLS and YYNGEE. The length of the CDR3 is 15 amino acids, counting both ends.

This clonotype was recorded at least ten times. The chain couples TRBV5-8 to TRBJ1-1; 7 bases match TRBD1. Germline V CDR1 and CDR2: SGHTS, YDEGEE. V was clipped by 4 bases and J by 7 bases; unmatched bases: 10. The CDR3 spans 14 residues. The CDR3 loop is CASSPIDREDEAFF. Here the CDR3 DNA reads TGTGCCAGCAGCCCCATAGACAGGGAGGATGAAGCTTTCTTT.

This clonotype was counted a few times. The J gene is TRBJ2-7, the V gene TRBV7-3, with 7 bases that match TRBD2. The J call is doubtful: the DNA matches TRBJ2-1 better. Per germline, CDR1 SGHTA and CDR2 FQGTGA. This CDR3 is 16 amino acids long. The CDR3 DNA reads as TGTGCCAGCAGCCCCGAGGGAGGGAGGGCCCGCAATGAGCAGTTCTTC. Translating it yields CASSPEGGRARNEQFF.

The rearrangement links TRBV7-9 to TRBJ2-2; 7 bases map to TRBD2. V lost 3 bases, J lost 0 bases, and 1 base stayed unmatched. The germline CDR1 and CDR2 sequences are SEHNR and FQNEAQ (reference sequence). The CDR3 runs 15 residues. CDR3 DNA: TGTGCCAGCAGCTTCGGGAGGTCGAACACCGGGGAGCTGTTTTTT. Translating gives CASSFGRSNTGELFF.

CDR3 DNA sequence: TGCGCCAGCAGCGACACCGGGACAGGGGGCGAGCAGTACTTC. It yields the protein CASSDTGTGGEQYF. The chain employs TRBV5-1 and TRBJ2-7, with 11 bases lining up with TRBD1. CDR1 is SGHRS, CDR2 YFSETQ, per germline. Germline trimming cut 4 bases from V and 6 bases from J; bases unmatched to any gene: 6. The CDR3 is 14 residues long.

In the case of this clonotype: This likely comes from a read error, as the CDR3 has no conserved phenylalanine or tryptophan at its end. No DNA is shown, since the ends of the CDR3 on it are uncertain; the CDR3 is the one TCRdb lists. The genes are TRBV20-1 and TRBJ2-7; the tabulated D call, TRBD2, remains unverified against the DNA. CDR1 is DFQATT and CDR2 is SNEGSKA in the germline V gene (reference sequence). The CDR3 is 11 amino acids long, termini counted. The CDR3 loop reads CSARARLAGYT.

This clonotype was detected only a few times. This rearrangement joins TRBV7-8 to TRBJ2-5, with 8 bases lining up with TRBD1. The CDR3 length is 16 residues. The germline V gene has CDR1 SGHVS and CDR2 FQNEAQ. V was clipped by 6 bases and J by 4 bases; unmatched bases: 13. The CDR3 region has the DNA TGTGCCAGCAGTTTATTGGCAGGGGGCGCGGTAGAGACCCAGTACTTC. This sequence encodes CASSLLAGGAVETQYF.

The V call is TRBV12-3 or TRBV12-4, the J call TRBJ2-2; 7 nucleotides agree with TRBD2. The V and J ends lost 5 bases and 3 bases, in that order; junction bases with no gene match: 6. The CDR3 length is 15 residues. For the CDR3, the DNA is TGTGCCAGCAGTAGCGGGACTAAGTACACCGGGGAGCTGTTTTTT. Its translation: CASSSGTKYTGELFF.

The chain has TRBV7-2 and TRBJ1-2, with TRBD1 identical over 9 bases. The length of the CDR3 is 17 residues. The V and J ends lost 4 bases and 4 bases, in that order; junction bases with no gene match: 13. Germline V gene data show CDR1 as SGHTA and CDR2 as FQGNSA. The CDR3 sequence: CASSSSWDGTGLYGYTF. CDR3 sequence (DNA): TGTGCCAGCAGCTCTTCTTGGGACGGGACAGGGCTCTATGGCTACACCTTC.

This clonotype occurred many times. The J gene is TRBJ1-6, the V gene TRBV5-1, with D tentatively TRBD1 (5 bases). Germline loops: CDR1 SGHRS, CDR2 YFSETQ. V dropped 3 bases and J dropped 5 bases, with 15 bases sitting between them. The CDR3 consists of 16 residues. CDR3 sequence reads: CASSSRAGTDNSPLHF. The CDR3 DNA reads TGCGCCAGCAGCTCGAGAGCCGGGACGGATAATTCACCCCTCCACTTT.